This record covers a single T cell receptor beta chain. This specimen belongs to a study of control samples from healthy donors and cancer patients. The CDR3 runs to 14 residues. The germline V gene encodes CDR1 MGHRA and CDR2 YSYEKL. Trimming removed 4 bases from V and 2 bases from J; junction bases left unmatched: 3. The data were produced by immunoSEQ multiplex PCR, yet TCRdb's version contains in-frame clones alone and is incomplete. The table lists about 86,000 clones, over 90% of them singletons. This clonotype was obtained from a woman between 18 and 30 years old in good health. The chain carries TRBV4-1 and TRBJ2-7, with 9 bases matching TRBD1. The sequenced sample was blood. The CDR3 region has the DNA TGCGCCAGCAGCCGAGGGACAGGGACCTACGAGCAGTACTTC. It specifies CASSRGTGTYEQYF.